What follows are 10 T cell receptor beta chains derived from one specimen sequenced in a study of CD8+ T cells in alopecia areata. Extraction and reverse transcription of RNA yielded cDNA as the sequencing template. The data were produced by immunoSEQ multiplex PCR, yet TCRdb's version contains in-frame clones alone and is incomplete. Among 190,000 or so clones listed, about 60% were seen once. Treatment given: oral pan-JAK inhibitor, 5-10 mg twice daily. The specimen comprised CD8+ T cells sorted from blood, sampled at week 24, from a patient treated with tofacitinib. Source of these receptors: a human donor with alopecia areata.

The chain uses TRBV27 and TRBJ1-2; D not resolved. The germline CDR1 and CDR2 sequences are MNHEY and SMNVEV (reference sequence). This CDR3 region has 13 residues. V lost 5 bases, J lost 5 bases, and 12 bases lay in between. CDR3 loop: CASSPTPVYGYTF. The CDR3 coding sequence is TGTGCCAGCAGTCCGACACCAGTTTATGGCTACACCTTC.

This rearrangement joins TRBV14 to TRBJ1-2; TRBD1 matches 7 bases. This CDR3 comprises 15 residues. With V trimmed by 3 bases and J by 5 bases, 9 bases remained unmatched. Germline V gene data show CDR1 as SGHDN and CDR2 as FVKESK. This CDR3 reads CASSQNRGQLYGYTF. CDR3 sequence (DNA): TGTGCCAGCAGCCAGAACAGGGGACAACTGTATGGCTACACCTTC.

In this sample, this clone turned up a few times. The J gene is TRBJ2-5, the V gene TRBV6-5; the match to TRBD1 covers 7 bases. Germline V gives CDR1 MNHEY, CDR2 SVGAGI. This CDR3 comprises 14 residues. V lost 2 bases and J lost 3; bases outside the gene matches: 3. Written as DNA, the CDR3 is TGTGCCAGCAGTTACGATGGGACAGAAGAGACCCAGTACTTC. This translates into CASSYDGTEETQYF.

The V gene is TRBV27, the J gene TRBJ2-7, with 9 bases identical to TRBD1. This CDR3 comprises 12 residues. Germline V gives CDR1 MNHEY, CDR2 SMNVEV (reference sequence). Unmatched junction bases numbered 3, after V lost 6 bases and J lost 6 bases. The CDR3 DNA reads TGTGCCAGCAGCCGGGACAGGGTCGAGCAGTACTTC. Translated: CASSRDRVEQYF.

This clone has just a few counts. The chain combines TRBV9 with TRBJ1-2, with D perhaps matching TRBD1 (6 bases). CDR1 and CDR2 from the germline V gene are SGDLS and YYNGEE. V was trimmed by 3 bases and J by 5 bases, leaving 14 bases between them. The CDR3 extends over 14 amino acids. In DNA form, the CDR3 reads TGTGCCAGCAGCGCCGGCGGCAGGGGATATGGCTACACCTTC. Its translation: CASSAGGRGYGYTF.

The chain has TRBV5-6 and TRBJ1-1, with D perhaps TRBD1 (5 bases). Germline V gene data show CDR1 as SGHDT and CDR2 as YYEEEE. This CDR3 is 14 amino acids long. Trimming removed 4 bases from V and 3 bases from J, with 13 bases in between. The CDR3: CASSPGTSDTEAFF. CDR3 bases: TGTGCCAGCAGCCCGGGGACGTCGGACACTGAAGCTTTCTTT.

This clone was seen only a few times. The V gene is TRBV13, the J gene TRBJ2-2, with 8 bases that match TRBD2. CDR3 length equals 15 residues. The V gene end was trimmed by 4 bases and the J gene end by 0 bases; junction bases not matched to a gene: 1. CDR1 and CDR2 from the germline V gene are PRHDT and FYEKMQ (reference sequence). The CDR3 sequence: CASSSGLANTGELFF. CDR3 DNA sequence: TGTGCCAGCAGCTCGGGACTAGCGAACACCGGGGAGCTGTTTTTT.

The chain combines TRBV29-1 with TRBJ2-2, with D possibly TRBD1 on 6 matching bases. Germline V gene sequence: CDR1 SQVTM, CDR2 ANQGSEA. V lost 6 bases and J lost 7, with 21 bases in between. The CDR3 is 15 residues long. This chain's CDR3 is CSVKAAGTRGGELFF. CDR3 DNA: TGCAGCGTCAAAGCCGCCGGGACCAGGGGCGGGGAGCTGTTTTTT.

The chain's CDR3 is CASSLGTRGSETQYF. CDR3 bases: TGTGCCAGCAGCCTCGGGACTAGAGGGAGTGAGACCCAGTACTTC. The chain is built from TRBV11-2 and TRBJ2-5; 8 bases line up with TRBD2. The CDR3 covers 15 residues. The trim removed 5 bases at V and 5 bases at J, leaving 10 bases unmatched. Germline V gives CDR1 SGHAT, CDR2 FQNNGV.

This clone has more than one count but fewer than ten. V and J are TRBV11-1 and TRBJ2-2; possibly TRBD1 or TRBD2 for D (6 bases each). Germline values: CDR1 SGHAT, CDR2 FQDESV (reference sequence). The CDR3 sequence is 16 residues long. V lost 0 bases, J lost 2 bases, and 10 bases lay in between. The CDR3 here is CASSLARGTNTGELFF. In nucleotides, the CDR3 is TGTGCCAGCAGCTTAGCGAGGGGGACTAACACCGGGGAGCTGTTTTTT.